A selection of T cell receptor beta chains follows, all from one sample in a study of chemoradiotherapy in HPV16-positive cancers. Profiled with immunoSEQ multiplex PCR; TCRdb holds only in-frame clones, not every one. This table holds about 34,000 clones, about 90% found once. This sample comprised blood, obtained from a patient who underwent chemoradiotherapy. These receptors all come from a human donor with HPV-associated anogenital cancer. Both conserved end residues are part of each CDR3. A D gene is named only where the DNA matches it firmly. Where a row states a size, it is once, few, many or the class of an expanded clone; other rows omit it.

d_call: .
clone_size: .
v_call: TRBV20-1
j_call: TRBJ1-2
cdr3_aa: CSARSGYGYTF
cdr3_nt: TGCAGTGCTAGATCCGGGTATGGCTACACCTTC

d_call: .
clone_size: .
v_call: TRBV9
j_call: TRBJ1-2
cdr3_aa: CASSPTTAFYGYTF
cdr3_nt: TGTGCCAGCAGCCCGACGACAGCCTTTTATGGCTACACCTTC

d_call: .
clone_size: .
v_call: TRBV19
j_call: TRBJ1-3
cdr3_aa: CASRRGRLERNTIYF
cdr3_nt: TGTGCCAGTAGGAGGGGACGACTCGAAAGAAACACCATATATTTT

d_call: .
clone_size: few
v_call: TRBV6-1
j_call: TRBJ1-6
cdr3_aa: CASSLVLLRDSPLHF
cdr3_nt: TGTGCCAGCAGTTTAGTTCTCCTAAGGGACTCACCCCTCCACTTT

d_call: .
clone_size: .
v_call: TRBV7-9
j_call: TRBJ1-2
cdr3_aa: CASSSDIYGYTF
cdr3_nt: TGTGCCAGCAGCTCCGACATCTATGGCTACACCTTC

d_call: TRBD2
clone_size: .
v_call: TRBV19
j_call: TRBJ2-7
cdr3_aa: CASSRGGALVEQYF
cdr3_nt: TGTGCCAGTAGCCGCGGGGGGGCATTGGTTGAGCAGTACTTC

d_call: .
clone_size: .
v_call: TRBV13
j_call: TRBJ1-1
cdr3_aa: CASSQKGERTRMNTEAFF
cdr3_nt: TGTGCCAGCAGTCAGAAGGGGGAGCGAACGAGGATGAACACTGAAGCTTTCTTT

d_call: .
clone_size: .
v_call: TRBV6-4
j_call: TRBJ2-3
cdr3_aa: CASSDSSADTQYF
cdr3_nt: TGTGCCAGCAGTGACTCCTCTGCAGATACGCAGTATTTT

d_call: .
clone_size: .
v_call: TRBV7-2
j_call: TRBJ1-5
cdr3_aa: CASSSSGANQPQHF
cdr3_nt: TGTGCCAGCAGCTCCTCCGGGGCCAATCAGCCCCAGCATTTT

d_call: TRBD1
clone_size: .
v_call: TRBV4-3
j_call: TRBJ2-7
cdr3_aa: CASSQVVTGTYEQYF
cdr3_nt: TGCGCCAGCAGCCAAGTGGTGACAGGGACCTACGAGCAGTACTTC

d_call: TRBD2
clone_size: .
v_call: TRBV2
j_call: TRBJ2-3
cdr3_aa: CASEPLAGANTDTQYF
cdr3_nt: TGTGCCAGCGAACCGTTAGCGGGGGCCAACACAGATACGCAGTATTTT

d_call: TRBD1
clone_size: once
v_call: TRBV5-4
j_call: TRBJ1-2
cdr3_aa: CASSQRQGAYGYTF
cdr3_nt: TGTGCCAGCAGCCAACGACAGGGGGCGTATGGCTACACCTTC

d_call: TRBD2
clone_size: .
v_call: TRBV18
j_call: TRBJ2-2
cdr3_aa: CASSPGIAGFTGELFF
cdr3_nt: TGTGCCAGCTCACCAGGTATAGCGGGCTTCACCGGGGAGCTGTTTTTT

d_call: .
clone_size: .
v_call: TRBV4-1
j_call: TRBJ1-3
cdr3_aa: CASSLKSGNTIYF
cdr3_nt: TGCGCCAGCAGCCTAAAGTCAGGAAACACCATATATTTT

d_call: .
clone_size: .
v_call: TRBV11-1
j_call: TRBJ1-3
cdr3_aa: CASSWGPGAAGNTIYF
cdr3_nt: TGTGCCAGCAGCTGGGGCCCGGGTGCCGCTGGAAACACCATATATTTT

d_call: .
clone_size: .
v_call: TRBV4-2
j_call: TRBJ1-2
cdr3_aa: CASSQVGGGDGYTF
cdr3_nt: TGTGCCAGCAGCCAAGTTGGAGGGGGGGATGGCTACACCTTC

d_call: TRBD2
clone_size: .
v_call: TRBV9
j_call: TRBJ2-3
cdr3_aa: CASGRRGGLGTQYF
cdr3_nt: TGTGCCAGCGGTCGCCGGGGGGGGCTGGGTACGCAGTATTTT

d_call: .
clone_size: .
v_call: TRBV4-1
j_call: TRBJ2-5
cdr3_aa: CASSATFTRVREETQYF
cdr3_nt: TGCGCCAGCAGCGCAACCTTTACGAGGGTAAGGGAGGAGACCCAGTACTTC

d_call: TRBD2
clone_size: .
v_call: TRBV6-5
j_call: TRBJ2-3
cdr3_aa: CASTGGDTQYF
cdr3_nt: TGTGCCAGCACCGGGGGGGATACGCAGTATTTT

d_call: TRBD1
clone_size: .
v_call: TRBV5-4
j_call: TRBJ2-6
cdr3_aa: CASSPIRIQGSGANVLTF
cdr3_nt: TGTGCCAGCAGTCCCATACGAATACAGGGGTCTGGGGCCAACGTCCTGACTTTC

d_call: TRBD1
clone_size: .
v_call: TRBV12-5
j_call: TRBJ2-3
cdr3_aa: CASGLFKTGGRWTDTQYF
cdr3_nt: TGTGCTAGTGGTTTGTTTAAAACAGGGGGCAGATGGACAGATACGCAGTATTTT

d_call: .
clone_size: .
v_call: TRBV9
j_call: TRBJ1-2
cdr3_aa: CASSPPASYGYTF
cdr3_nt: TGTGCCAGCAGCCCTCCGGCTAGCTATGGCTACACCTTC

d_call: .
clone_size: .
v_call: TRBV10-2
j_call: TRBJ1-5
cdr3_aa: CASRPGDDNQPQHF
cdr3_nt: TGCGCCAGCAGGCCAGGAGACGACAATCAGCCCCAGCATTTT

d_call: .
clone_size: .
v_call: TRBV14
j_call: TRBJ2-7
cdr3_aa: CASSHPTADYEQYF
cdr3_nt: TGTGCCAGCAGCCATCCGACAGCGGACTACGAGCAGTACTTC

d_call: .
clone_size: .
v_call: TRBV6-5
j_call: TRBJ1-2
cdr3_aa: CASRPQGSLNYGYTF
cdr3_nt: TGTGCCAGCAGGCCTCAGGGATCGCTGAACTATGGCTACACCTTC

d_call: TRBD1
clone_size: .
v_call: TRBV7-9
j_call: TRBJ2-3
cdr3_aa: CASSPTGSGTDTQYF
cdr3_nt: TGTGCCAGCAGCCCGACAGGGAGTGGCACAGATACGCAGTATTTT

d_call: .
clone_size: few
v_call: TRBV6-5
j_call: TRBJ1-6
cdr3_aa: CASRATGGGYSPLHF
cdr3_nt: TGTGCCAGCAGGGCTACTGGGGGAGGATATTCACCCCTCCACTTT

d_call: .
clone_size: .
v_call: TRBV7-6
j_call: TRBJ2-7
cdr3_aa: CAGGVDRAYEQYF
cdr3_nt: TGTGCCGGAGGGGTCGACAGGGCCTACGAGCAGTACTTC

d_call: TRBD1
clone_size: .
v_call: TRBV19
j_call: TRBJ1-5
cdr3_aa: CASSLGQGVGPQHF
cdr3_nt: TGTGCCAGTAGTTTGGGACAGGGGGTAGGGCCCCAGCATTTT

d_call: TRBD1
clone_size: .
v_call: TRBV6-6
j_call: TRBJ2-7
cdr3_aa: CASRPGQGAYEQYF
cdr3_nt: TGTGCCAGCAGACCGGGACAGGGGGCCTACGAGCAGTACTTC